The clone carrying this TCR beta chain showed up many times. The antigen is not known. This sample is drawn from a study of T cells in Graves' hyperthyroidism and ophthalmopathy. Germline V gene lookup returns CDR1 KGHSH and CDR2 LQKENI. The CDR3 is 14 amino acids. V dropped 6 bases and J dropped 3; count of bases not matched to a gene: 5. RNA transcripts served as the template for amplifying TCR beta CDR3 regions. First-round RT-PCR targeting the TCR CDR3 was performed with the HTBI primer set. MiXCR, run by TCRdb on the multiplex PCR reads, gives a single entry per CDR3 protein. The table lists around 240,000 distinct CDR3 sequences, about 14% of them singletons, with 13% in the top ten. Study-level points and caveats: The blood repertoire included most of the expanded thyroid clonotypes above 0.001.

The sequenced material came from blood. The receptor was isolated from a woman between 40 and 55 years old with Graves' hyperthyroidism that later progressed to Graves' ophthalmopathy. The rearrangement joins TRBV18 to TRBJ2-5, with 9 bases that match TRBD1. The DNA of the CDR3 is TGTGCCAGCTCCCCGACAGGGGGGGAAGAGACCCAGTACTTC. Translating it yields CASSPTGGEETQYF.